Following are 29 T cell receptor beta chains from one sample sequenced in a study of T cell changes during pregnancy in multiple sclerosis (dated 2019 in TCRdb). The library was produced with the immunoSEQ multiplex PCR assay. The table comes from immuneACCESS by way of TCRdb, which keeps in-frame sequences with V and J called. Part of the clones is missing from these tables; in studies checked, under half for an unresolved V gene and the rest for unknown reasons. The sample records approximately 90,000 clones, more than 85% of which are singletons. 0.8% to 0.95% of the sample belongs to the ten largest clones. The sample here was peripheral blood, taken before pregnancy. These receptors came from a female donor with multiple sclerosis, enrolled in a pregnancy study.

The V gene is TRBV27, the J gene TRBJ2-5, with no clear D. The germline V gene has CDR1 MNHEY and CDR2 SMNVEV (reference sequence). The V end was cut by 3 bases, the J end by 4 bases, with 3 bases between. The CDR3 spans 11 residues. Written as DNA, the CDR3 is TGTGCCAGCAGTTTCTCAGAGACCCAGTACTTC. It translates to CASSFSETQYF.

The CDR3 loop reads CSVQGGTVNTEAFF. DNA of the CDR3: TGCAGCGTTCAGGGGGGAACGGTGAACACTGAAGCTTTCTTT. The rearrangement uses TRBV29-1 and TRBJ1-1; TRBD1 matches 7 bases. The CDR3 has 14 amino acids. Germline values: CDR1 SQVTM, CDR2 ANQGSEA. Trimming cost V 5 bases and J 0 bases; bases outside gene matches: 6.

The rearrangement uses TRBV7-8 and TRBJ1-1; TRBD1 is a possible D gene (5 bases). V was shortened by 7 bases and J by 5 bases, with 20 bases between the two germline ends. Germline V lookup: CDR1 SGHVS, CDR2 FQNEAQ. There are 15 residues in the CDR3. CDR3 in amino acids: CASKTDGTTGTEAFF. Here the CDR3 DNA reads TGTGCCAGCAAGACTGACGGGACTACTGGGACTGAAGCTTTCTTT.

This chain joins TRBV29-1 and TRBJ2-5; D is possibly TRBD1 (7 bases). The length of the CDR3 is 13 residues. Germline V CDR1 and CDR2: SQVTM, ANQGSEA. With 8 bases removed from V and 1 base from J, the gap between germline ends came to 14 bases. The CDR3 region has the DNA TGCAGCCCCGCGGGACAGATCCAAGAGACCCAGTACTTC. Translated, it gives CSPAGQIQETQYF.

In DNA, the CDR3 is TGCGCCAGCCCCTTTAAGGCGGGCCCCTACGAGCAGTACTTC. Its translation is CASPFKAGPYEQYF. The chain links TRBV10-1 to TRBJ2-7; possibly TRBD2 for D (5 bases). V was trimmed by 8 bases and J by 2 bases, leaving 16 bases between them. The CDR3 spans 14 residues. Germline CDR1 and CDR2: WNHNN and SYGVQD (reference sequence).

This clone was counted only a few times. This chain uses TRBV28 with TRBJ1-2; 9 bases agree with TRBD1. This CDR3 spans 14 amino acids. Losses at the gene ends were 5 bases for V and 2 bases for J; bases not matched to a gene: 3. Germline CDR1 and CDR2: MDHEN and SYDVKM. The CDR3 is CASSLGTGNYGYTF. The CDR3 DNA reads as TGTGCCAGCAGTCTCGGGACAGGGAACTATGGCTACACCTTC.

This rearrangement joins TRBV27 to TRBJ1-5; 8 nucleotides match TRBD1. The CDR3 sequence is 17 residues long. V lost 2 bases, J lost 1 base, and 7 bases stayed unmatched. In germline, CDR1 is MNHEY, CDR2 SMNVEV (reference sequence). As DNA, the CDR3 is TGTGCCAGCAGTTTACCCTCGACAGGGGTGAGCAATCAGCCCCAGCATTTT. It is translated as CASSLPSTGVSNQPQHF.

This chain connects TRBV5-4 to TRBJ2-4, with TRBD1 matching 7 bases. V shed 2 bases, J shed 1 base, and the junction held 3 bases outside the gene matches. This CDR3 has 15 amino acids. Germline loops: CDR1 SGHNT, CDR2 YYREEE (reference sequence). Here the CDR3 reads CASSFQQGAKNIQYF. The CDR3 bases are TGTGCCAGCAGCTTTCAACAGGGGGCCAAAAACATTCAGTACTTC. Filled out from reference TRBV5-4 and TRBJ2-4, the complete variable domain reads ETGVTQSPTHLIKTRGQQVTLRCSSQSGHNTVSWYQQALGQGPQFIFQYYREEENGRGNFPPRFSGLQFPNYSSELNVNALELDDSALYLCASSFQQGAKNIQYFGAGTRLSVL.

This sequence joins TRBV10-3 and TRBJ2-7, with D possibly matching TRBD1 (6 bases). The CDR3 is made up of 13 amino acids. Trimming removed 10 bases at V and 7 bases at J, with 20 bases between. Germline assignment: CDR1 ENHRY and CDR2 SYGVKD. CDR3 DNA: TGTGCCAGCAGAGACAGGACAACGCCGGAGCAGTACTTC. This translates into CASRDRTTPEQYF.

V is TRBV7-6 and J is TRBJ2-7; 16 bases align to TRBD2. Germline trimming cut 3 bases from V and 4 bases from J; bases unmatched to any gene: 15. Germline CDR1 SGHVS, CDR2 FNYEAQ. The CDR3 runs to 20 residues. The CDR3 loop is CASSFQGTSGGGLDTYEQYF. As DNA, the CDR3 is TGTGCCAGCAGCTTTCAAGGGACTAGCGGGGGGGGCCTTGATACTTACGAGCAGTACTTC. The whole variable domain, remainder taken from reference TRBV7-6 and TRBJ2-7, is GAGVSQSPRYKVTKRGQDVALRCDPISGHVSLYWYRQALGQGPEFLTYFNYEAQQDKSGLPNDRFSAERPEGSISTLTIQRTEQRDSAMYRCASSFQGTSGGGLDTYEQYFGPGTRLTVT.

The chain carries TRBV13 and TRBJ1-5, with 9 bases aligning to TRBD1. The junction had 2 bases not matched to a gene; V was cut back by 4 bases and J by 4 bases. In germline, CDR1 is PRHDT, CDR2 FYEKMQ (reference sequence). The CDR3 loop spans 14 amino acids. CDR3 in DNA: TGTGCCAGCAGCTCCGGACAGGGGAATCAGCCCCAGCATTTT. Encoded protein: CASSSGQGNQPQHF.

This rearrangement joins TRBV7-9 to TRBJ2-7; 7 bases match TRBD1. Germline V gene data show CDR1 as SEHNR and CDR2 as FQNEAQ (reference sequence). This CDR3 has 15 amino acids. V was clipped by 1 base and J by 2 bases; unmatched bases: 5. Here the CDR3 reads CASSLVGQSAYEQYF. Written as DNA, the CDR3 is TGTGCCAGCAGCTTAGTGGGACAGTCTGCCTACGAGCAGTACTTC.

CDR3 sequence: CASSEGTLQETQYF. In DNA form, the CDR3 reads TGTGCCAGCAGTGAAGGGACTCTCCAAGAGACCCAGTACTTC. The chain links TRBV2 to TRBJ2-5, with D possibly TRBD2 on 5 matching bases. V shed 1 base and J shed 1 base, with 7 bases lying between them. CDR1 is SNHLY and CDR2 is FYNNEI in the germline V gene. This CDR3 has 14 residues.

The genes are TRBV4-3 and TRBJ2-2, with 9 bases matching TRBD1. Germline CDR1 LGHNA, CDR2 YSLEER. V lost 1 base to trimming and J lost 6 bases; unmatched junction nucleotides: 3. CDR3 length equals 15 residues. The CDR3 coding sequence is TGCGCCAGCAGCCAAGTCGACAGGGGGGCCGGGGAGCTGTTTTTT. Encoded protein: CASSQVDRGAGELFF.

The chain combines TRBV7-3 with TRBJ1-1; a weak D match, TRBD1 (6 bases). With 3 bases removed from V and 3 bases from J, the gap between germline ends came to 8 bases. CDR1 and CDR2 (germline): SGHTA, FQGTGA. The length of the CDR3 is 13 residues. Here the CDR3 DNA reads TGTGCCAGCAGCTTTGAGGGGGACACTGAAGCTTTCTTT. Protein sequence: CASSFEGDTEAFF.

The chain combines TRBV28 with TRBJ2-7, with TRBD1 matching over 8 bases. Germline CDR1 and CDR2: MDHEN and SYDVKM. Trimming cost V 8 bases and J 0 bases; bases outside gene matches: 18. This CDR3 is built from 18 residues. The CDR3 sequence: CASRRRTGQRWVSYEQYF. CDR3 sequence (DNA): TGTGCCAGCCGAAGGCGGACAGGGCAGCGTTGGGTCTCCTACGAGCAGTACTTC. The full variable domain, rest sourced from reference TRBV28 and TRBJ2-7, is DVKVTQSSRYLVKRTGEKVFLECVQDMDHENMFWYRQDPGLGLRLIYFSYDVKMKEKGDIPEGYSVSREKKERFSLILESASTNQTSMYLCASRRRTGQRWVSYEQYFGPGTRLTVT.

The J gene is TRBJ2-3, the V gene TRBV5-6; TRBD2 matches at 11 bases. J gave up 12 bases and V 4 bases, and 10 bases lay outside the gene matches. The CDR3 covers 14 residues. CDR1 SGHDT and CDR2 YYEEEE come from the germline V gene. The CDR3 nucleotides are TGTGCCAGCAGCCTGGGACTAGCGGACGGGTTTCAGTATTTT. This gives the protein CASSLGLADGFQYF.

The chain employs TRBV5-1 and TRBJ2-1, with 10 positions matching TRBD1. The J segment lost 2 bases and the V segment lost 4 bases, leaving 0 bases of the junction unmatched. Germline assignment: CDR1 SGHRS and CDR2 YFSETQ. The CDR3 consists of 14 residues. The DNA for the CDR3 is TGCGCCAGCAGCGGACAGGGGGCCTACAATGAGCAGTTCTTC. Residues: CASSGQGAYNEQFF.

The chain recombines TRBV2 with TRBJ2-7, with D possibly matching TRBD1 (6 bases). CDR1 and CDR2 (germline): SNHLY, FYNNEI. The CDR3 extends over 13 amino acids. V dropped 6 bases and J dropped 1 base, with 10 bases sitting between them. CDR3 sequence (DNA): TGTGCCAGCAGCGGGACAAGATCCTACGAGCAGTACTTC. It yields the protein CASSGTRSYEQYF.

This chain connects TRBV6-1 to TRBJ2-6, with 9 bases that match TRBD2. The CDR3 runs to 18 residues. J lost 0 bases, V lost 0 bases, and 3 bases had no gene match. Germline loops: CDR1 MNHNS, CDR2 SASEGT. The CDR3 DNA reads TGTGCCAGCAGTGAAGCGCCTAGCGGGGCCTCTGGGGCCAACGTCCTGACTTTC. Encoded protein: CASSEAPSGASGANVLTF.

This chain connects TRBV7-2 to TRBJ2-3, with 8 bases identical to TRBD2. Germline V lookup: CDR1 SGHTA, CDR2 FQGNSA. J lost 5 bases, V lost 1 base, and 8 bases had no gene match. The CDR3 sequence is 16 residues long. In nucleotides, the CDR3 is TGTGCCAGCAGCTTAGACCCGGGCGGGAGGATAGATACGCAGTATTTT. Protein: CASSLDPGGRIDTQYF. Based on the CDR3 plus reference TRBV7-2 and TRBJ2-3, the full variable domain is GAGVSQSPSNKVTEKGKDVELRCDPISGHTALYWYRQSLGQGLEFLIYFQGNSAPDKSGLPSDRFSAERTGGSVSTLTIQRTQQEDSAVYLCASSLDPGGRIDTQYFGPGTRLTVL.

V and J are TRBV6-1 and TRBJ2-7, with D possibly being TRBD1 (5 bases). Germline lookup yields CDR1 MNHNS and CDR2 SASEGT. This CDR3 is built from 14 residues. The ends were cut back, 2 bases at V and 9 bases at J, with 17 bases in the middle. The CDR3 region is CASSEWGQGKGQYF. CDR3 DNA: TGTGCCAGCAGTGAATGGGGTCAGGGAAAGGGGCAGTACTTC.

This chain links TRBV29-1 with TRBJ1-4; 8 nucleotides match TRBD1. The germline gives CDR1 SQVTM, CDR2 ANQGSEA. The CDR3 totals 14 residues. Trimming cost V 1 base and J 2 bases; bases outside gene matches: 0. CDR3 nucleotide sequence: TGCAGCGTTGAAGCAGGGGGCACTAATGAAAAACTGTTTTTT. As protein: CSVEAGGTNEKLFF. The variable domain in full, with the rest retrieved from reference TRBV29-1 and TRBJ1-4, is SAVISQKPSRDICQRGTSLTIQCQVDSQVTMMFWYRQQPGQSLTLIATANQGSEATYESGFVIDKFPISRPNLTFSTLTVSNMSPEDSSIYLCSVEAGGTNEKLFFGSGTQLSVL.

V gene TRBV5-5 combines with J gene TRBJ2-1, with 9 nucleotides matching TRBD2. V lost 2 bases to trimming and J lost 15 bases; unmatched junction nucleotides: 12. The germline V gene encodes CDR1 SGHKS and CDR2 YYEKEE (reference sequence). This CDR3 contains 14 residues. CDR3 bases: TGTGCCAGCAGCTTCTTAGCGGGAGAGTCCCTGCGGTTCTTC. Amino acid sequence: CASSFLAGESLRFF.

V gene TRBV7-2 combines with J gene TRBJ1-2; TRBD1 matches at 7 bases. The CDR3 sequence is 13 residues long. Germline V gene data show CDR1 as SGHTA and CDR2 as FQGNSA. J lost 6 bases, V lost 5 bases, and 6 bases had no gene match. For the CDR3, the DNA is TGTGCCAGCAGCACTGACAGGGCGGATGGCTACACCTTC. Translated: CASSTDRADGYTF.

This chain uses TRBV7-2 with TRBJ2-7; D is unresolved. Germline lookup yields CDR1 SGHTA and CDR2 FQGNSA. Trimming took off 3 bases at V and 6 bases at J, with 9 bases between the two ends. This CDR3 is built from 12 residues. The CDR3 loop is CASSFRGSEQYF. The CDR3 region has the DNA TGTGCCAGCAGCTTTAGAGGCAGCGAGCAGTACTTC.

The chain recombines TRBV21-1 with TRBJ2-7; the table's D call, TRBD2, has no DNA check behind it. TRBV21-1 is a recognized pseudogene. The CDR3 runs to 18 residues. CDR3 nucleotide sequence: TGTGCCAGCAGCAAAACCGGGACTAGCGGGCTTTACTCCTACGAGCAGTACTTC. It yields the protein CASSKTGTSGLYSYEQYF.

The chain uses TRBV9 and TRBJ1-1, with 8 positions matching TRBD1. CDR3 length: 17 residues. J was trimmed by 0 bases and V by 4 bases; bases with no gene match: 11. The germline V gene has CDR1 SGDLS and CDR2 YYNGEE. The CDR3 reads CASSPQGESFMNTEAFF. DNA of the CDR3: TGTGCCAGCAGCCCACAGGGGGAATCATTCATGAACACTGAAGCTTTCTTT. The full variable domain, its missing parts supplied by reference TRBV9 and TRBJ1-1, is DSGVTQTPKHLITATGQRVTLRCSPRSGDLSVYWYQQSLDQGLQFLIQYYNGEERAKGNILERFSAQQFPDLHSELNLSSLELGDSALYFCASSPQGESFMNTEAFFGQGTRLTVV.

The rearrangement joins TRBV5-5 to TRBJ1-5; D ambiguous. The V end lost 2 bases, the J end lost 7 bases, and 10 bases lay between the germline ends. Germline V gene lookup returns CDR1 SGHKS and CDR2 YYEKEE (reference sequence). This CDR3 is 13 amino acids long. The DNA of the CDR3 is TGTGCCAGCAGCTTCCCCGGGTGGCAGCCCCAGCATTTT. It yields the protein CASSFPGWQPQHF.